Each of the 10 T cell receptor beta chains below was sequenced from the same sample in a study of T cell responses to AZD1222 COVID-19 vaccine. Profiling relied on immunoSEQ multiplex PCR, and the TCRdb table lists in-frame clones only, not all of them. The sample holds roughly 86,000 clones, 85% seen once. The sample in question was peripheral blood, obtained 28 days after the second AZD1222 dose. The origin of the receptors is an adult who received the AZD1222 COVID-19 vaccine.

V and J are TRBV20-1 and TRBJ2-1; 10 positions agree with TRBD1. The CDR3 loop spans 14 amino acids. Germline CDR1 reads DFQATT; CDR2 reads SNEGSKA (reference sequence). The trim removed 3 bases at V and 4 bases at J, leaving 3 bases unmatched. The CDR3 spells CSASGTGVYNEQFF. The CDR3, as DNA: TGCAGTGCTAGTGGGACAGGGGTGTACAATGAGCAGTTCTTC.

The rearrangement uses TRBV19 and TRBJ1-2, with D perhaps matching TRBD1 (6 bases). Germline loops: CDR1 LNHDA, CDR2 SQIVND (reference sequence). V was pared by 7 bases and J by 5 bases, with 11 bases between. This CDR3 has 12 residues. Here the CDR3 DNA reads TGTGCCAGTAACAGGGAGTCGTATGGCTACACCTTC. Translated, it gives CASNRESYGYTF. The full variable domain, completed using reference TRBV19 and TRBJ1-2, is DGGITQSPKYLFRKEGQNVTLSCEQNLNHDAMYWYRQDPGQGLRLIYYSQIVNDFQKGDIAEGYSVSREKKESFPLTVTSAQKNPTAFYLCASNRESYGYTFGSGTRLTVV.

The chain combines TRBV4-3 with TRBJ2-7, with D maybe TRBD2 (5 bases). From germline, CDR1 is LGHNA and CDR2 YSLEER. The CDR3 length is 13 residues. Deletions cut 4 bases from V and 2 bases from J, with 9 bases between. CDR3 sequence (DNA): TGCGCCAGCAGCCTGAGGGTTACCTACGAGCAGTACTTC. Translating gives CASSLRVTYEQYF.

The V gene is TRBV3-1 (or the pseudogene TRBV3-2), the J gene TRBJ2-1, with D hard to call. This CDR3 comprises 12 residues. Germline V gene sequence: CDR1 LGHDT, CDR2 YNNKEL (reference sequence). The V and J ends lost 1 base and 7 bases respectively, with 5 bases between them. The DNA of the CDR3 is TGTGCCAGCAGCCAAGCTTGGAATGAGCAGTTCTTC. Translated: CASSQAWNEQFF.

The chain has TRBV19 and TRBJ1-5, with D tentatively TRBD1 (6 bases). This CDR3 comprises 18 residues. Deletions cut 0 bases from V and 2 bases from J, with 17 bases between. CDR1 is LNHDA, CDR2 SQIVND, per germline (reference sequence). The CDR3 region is CASSIDGRGRGGNQPQHF. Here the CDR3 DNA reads TGTGCCAGTAGTATAGATGGCAGGGGTAGGGGTGGCAATCAGCCCCAGCATTTT. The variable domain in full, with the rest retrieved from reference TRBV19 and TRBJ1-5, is DGGITQSPKYLFRKEGQNVTLSCEQNLNHDAMYWYRQDPGQGLRLIYYSQIVNDFQKGDIAEGYSVSREKKESFPLTVTSAQKNPTAFYLCASSIDGRGRGGNQPQHFGDGTRLSIL.

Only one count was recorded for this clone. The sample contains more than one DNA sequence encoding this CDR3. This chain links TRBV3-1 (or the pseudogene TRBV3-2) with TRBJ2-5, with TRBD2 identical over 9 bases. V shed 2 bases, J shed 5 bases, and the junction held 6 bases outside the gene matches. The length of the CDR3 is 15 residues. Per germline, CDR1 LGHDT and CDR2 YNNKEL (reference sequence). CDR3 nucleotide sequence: TGTGCCAGCAGCCAATTGCGGGGGGGCGGGGAGACCCAGTACTTC. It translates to CASSQLRGGGETQYF.

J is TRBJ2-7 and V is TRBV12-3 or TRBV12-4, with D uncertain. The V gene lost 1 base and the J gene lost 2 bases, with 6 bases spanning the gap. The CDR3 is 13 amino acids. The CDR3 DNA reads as TGTGCCAGCAGTTTAGGGGCCACCTACGAGCAGTACTTC. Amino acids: CASSLGATYEQYF.

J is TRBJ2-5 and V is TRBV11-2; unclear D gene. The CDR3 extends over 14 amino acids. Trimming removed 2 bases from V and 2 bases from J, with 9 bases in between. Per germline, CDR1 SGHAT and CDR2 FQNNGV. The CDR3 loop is CASSLSLDQETQYF. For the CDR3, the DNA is TGTGCCAGCAGCTTAAGTCTTGATCAAGAGACCCAGTACTTC. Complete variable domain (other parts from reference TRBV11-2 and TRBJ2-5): EAGVAQSPRYKIIEKRQSVAFWCNPISGHATLYWYQQILGQGPKLLIQFQNNGVVDDSQLPKDRFSAERLKGVDSTLKIQPAKLEDSAVYLCASSLSLDQETQYFGPGTRLLVL.

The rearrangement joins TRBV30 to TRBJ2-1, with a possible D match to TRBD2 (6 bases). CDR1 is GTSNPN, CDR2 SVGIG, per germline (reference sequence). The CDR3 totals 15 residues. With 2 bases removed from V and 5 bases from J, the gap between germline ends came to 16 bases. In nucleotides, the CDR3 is TGTGCCTGGAGTAAAGGGACTCCAATGAACAATGAGCAGTTCTTC. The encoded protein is CAWSKGTPMNNEQFF.

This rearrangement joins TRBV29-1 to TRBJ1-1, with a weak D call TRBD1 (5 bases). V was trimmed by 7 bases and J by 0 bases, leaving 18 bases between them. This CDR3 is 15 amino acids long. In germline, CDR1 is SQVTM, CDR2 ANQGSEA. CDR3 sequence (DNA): TGCAGCGCCTCGATGGGATGGGGACTGAACACTGAAGCTTTCTTT. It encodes CSASMGWGLNTEAFF.